A single T cell receptor beta chain is shown here with its context. The data are from a study of T cells after somatic rescue of genetic block. Repertoires were generated with immunoSEQ multiplex PCR, while TCRdb's copy carries only in-frame clones and drops some. The sample yields approximately 70,000 clones, more than 75% seen once. This clonotype originated in a man in his thirties or forties. Sequenced: peripheral blood mononuclear cells (PBMCs).

The CDR3 DNA is TGTGCCACTATTAGACGGGGAGGAACTGAAGCTTTCTTT. As protein: CATIRRGGTEAFF. The V call is TRBV19, the J call TRBJ1-1; D gene unclear. The CDR3 contains 13 residues. CDR1 is LNHDA and CDR2 is SQIVND in the germline V gene (reference sequence). Trimming took 10 bases from V and 5 from J, leaving 17 bases between them. Drawing the rest from reference TRBV19 and TRBJ1-1, the complete variable domain is DGGITQSPKYLFRKEGQNVTLSCEQNLNHDAMYWYRQDPGQGLRLIYYSQIVNDFQKGDIAEGYSVSREKKESFPLTVTSAQKNPTAFYLCATIRRGGTEAFFGQGTRLTVV.